The clone carrying this T cell receptor beta chain appeared many times. This sample stems from a study of spatial heterogeneity in lung cancer. The time point here: blood at routine non-recurrence follow-up after resection. Germline V gene sequence: CDR1 SEHNR, CDR2 FQNEAQ (reference sequence). The germline V and J ends were trimmed by 0 bases and 10 bases, with 4 bases remaining between them. The length of the CDR3 is 11 residues. From the 5' RACE reads, TCRdb called clonotypes with MiXCR, one entry per CDR3 protein. The data contain around 11,000 distinct CDR3 sequences, roughly a tenth of them singletons.

The sequencing used PBMCs, collected at follow-up. The chain is built from TRBV7-9 and TRBJ2-1; D is undetermined. The TCR was taken from a female donor with early-stage non-small cell lung cancer. The CDR3 is CASSLAPEQFF. The CDR3 coding sequence is TGTGCCAGCAGCTTAGCGCCGGAGCAGTTCTTC.